These 17 T cell receptor beta chains share one sample of origin, sequenced in a study of post-analysis software for immune sequencing data. Each TCR beta cDNA library carried unique molecular identifiers. One entry per CDR3 protein results from TCRdb running MiXCR on the PCR reads. The sample consists of 550,000 to 700,000 distinct CDR3 sequences, around 47% of them appearing once. Findings and limits, study-wide: Five or six TRBV segments were significantly more frequent in patients than in controls. TRBV5-6, TRBV5-1 and TRBV20-1 were among these segments.

These receptors are not linked to any known antigen. The sequencing input was blood. These receptors originate from a girl between 10 and 17 years old with multiple sclerosis.

V is TRBV7-7 and J is TRBJ2-5; 7 bases are a match to TRBD2. The V and J ends lost 5 bases and 9 bases, in that order; junction bases with no gene match: 18. The CDR3 runs to 16 residues. Germline V gene lookup returns CDR1 SSHAT and CDR2 FNYEAQ (reference sequence). The CDR3 DNA is TGTGCCAGCAGCCCCTCTCTTGGAGCGGGGTCAGTCGCCCAGTACTTC. Its translation is CASSPSLGAGSVAQYF.

This sequence joins TRBV13 and TRBJ2-3, with TRBD1 matching over 12 bases. Losses at the gene ends were 4 bases for V and 3 bases for J; bases not matched to a gene: 5. The CDR3 has 16 amino acids. Germline values: CDR1 PRHDT, CDR2 FYEKMQ (reference sequence). DNA of the CDR3: TGTGCCAGCAGCTCTGGGACAGGGGGCCGTACAGATACGCAGTATTTT. As protein: CASSSGTGGRTDTQYF.

J is TRBJ1-5 and V is TRBV7-2; D gene uncertain. V lost 1 base, J lost 0 bases, and 7 bases lay in between. Germline V gene sequence: CDR1 SGHTA, CDR2 FQGNSA. This CDR3 has 15 residues. The CDR3 nucleotides are TGTGCCAGCAGCTTAGGGGGTTTTAGCAATCAGCCCCAGCATTTT. Translation gives CASSLGGFSNQPQHF. The complete variable domain, with remaining parts taken from reference TRBV7-2 and TRBJ1-5, reads GAGVSQSPSNKVTEKGKDVELRCDPISGHTALYWYRQSLGQGLEFLIYFQGNSAPDKSGLPSDRFSAERTGGSVSTLTIQRTQQEDSAVYLCASSLGGFSNQPQHFGDGTRLSIL.

The CDR3 loop is CASSSREGARYEQYF. As DNA, the CDR3 is TGTGCCAGCAGTTCGCGGGAGGGAGCGCGGTACGAGCAGTACTTC. The chain carries TRBV6-5 and TRBJ2-7; the match to TRBD2 covers 9 bases. Trimming removed 4 bases from V and 4 bases from J; junction bases left unmatched: 8. This CDR3 spans 15 amino acids. Germline V lookup: CDR1 MNHEY, CDR2 SVGAGI.

CDR3 sequence: CSARNTGAYEQYF. Here the CDR3 DNA reads TGCAGTGCTAGAAACACAGGGGCCTACGAGCAGTACTTC. The chain combines TRBV20-1 with TRBJ2-7; TRBD1 matches at 7 bases. The junction had 3 bases not matched to a gene; V was cut back by 2 bases and J by 2 bases. The germline CDR1 and CDR2 sequences are DFQATT and SNEGSKA (reference sequence). The length of the CDR3 is 13 residues.

This clonotype appeared a single time. Given a much more abundant clone one base away, this may be a read error. This chain uses TRBV4-2 with TRBJ2-5; 8 bases map to TRBD2. CDR3 size: 15 residues. Germline V gene data show CDR1 as LGHNA and CDR2 as YNFKEQ. Germline trimming cut 4 bases from V and 5 bases from J; bases unmatched to any gene: 9. For the CDR3, the DNA is TGTGCCAGCAGCCCCAGGAGCGGGGGAAGCGAGACCCAGTACTTC. Residues: CASSPRSGGSETQYF.

The genes are TRBV12-3 or TRBV12-4 and TRBJ2-1; D remains ambiguous. Trimming removed 0 bases at V and 5 bases at J, with 5 bases between. The CDR3 loop spans 13 amino acids. The CDR3: CASSLARNNEQFF. Written as DNA, the CDR3 is TGTGCCAGCAGTTTAGCCAGGAACAATGAGCAGTTCTTC.

The V gene is TRBV5-1, the J gene TRBJ2-7; unclear D gene. Trimming shortened V by 3 bases and J by 2 bases, and 9 bases separated the two germline ends. The CDR3 has 13 amino acids. The germline gives CDR1 SGHRS, CDR2 YFSETQ. This CDR3 is CASSYRWPYEQYF. The CDR3 DNA follows: TGCGCCAGCAGCTACAGATGGCCCTACGAGCAGTACTTC.

The chain joins TRBV20-1 to TRBJ2-1, with 11 bases aligning to TRBD2. The J call may be mistaken, given a closer DNA end match to TRBJ2-7. Germline V lookup: CDR1 DFQATT, CDR2 SNEGSKA (reference sequence). The length of the CDR3 is 14 residues. CDR3 coding DNA: TGCAGTGCTCAACGACTAGCGGGACCGAGCGAGCAGTACTTC. This translates into CSAQRLAGPSEQYF.

This clonotype was counted only a few times. CDR3 DNA: TGCAGTGCTCCAGCGGGGGAGCCCTACGAGCAGTACTTC. Its protein is CSAPAGEPYEQYF. The chain couples TRBV20-1 to TRBJ2-7, with 8 bases fitting TRBD2. Germline V lookup: CDR1 DFQATT, CDR2 SNEGSKA (reference sequence). The CDR3 runs to 13 residues. V dropped 5 bases and J dropped 2; count of bases not matched to a gene: 5.

This clonotype was observed a single time. The chain links TRBV27 to TRBJ2-5, with 10 bases fitting TRBD2. Germline CDR1 reads MNHEY; CDR2 reads SMNVEV (reference sequence). V gave up 8 bases and J gave up 11 bases; unmatched junction bases: 14. There are 14 residues in the CDR3. The CDR3: CASGRAGGRNEQYF. The CDR3 nucleotides read TGTGCCAGCGGGCGAGCGGGAGGGCGTAATGAGCAGTACTTC.

This sequence joins TRBV24-1 and TRBJ2-3; a weak D match, TRBD2 (6 bases). This CDR3 has 14 amino acids. V shed 5 bases and J shed 1 base, with 9 bases lying between them. The germline gives CDR1 KGHDR, CDR2 SFDVKD. CDR3 loop: CATSASEGTDTQYF. Here the CDR3 DNA reads TGTGCCACCAGTGCTAGCGAGGGCACAGATACGCAGTATTTT.

V usage is TRBV9 and J usage is TRBJ2-5; D unclear. With 0 bases removed from V and 2 bases from J, the gap between germline ends came to 5 bases. Per the germline V gene, CDR1 is SGDLS and CDR2 is YYNGEE. CDR3 size: 13 residues. The CDR3 spells CASSVDGQETQYF. As DNA, the CDR3 is TGTGCCAGCAGCGTAGATGGGCAAGAGACCCAGTACTTC.

This clonotype has only a few counts. The chain uses TRBV29-1 and TRBJ2-3; D ambiguous. The CDR3 runs to 14 residues. Germline lookup yields CDR1 SQVTM and CDR2 ANQGSEA. V was pared by 4 bases and J by 0 bases, with 11 bases between. The CDR3 here is CSVVGRMSTDTQYF. The CDR3 DNA sequence: TGCAGCGTTGTTGGACGGATGAGCACAGATACGCAGTATTTT.

The chain joins TRBV30 to TRBJ2-7; D ambiguous. The CDR3 loop spans 12 amino acids. Trimming removed 2 bases from V and 2 bases from J, with 7 bases in between. Germline assignment: CDR1 GTSNPN and CDR2 SVGIG (reference sequence). The DNA for the CDR3 is TGTGCCTGGAGTCCAGGAACCTACGAGCAGTACTTC. This gives the protein CAWSPGTYEQYF.

The gene calls are TRBV7-2 and TRBJ1-2; D is possibly TRBD1 (6 bases). CDR3 length equals 16 residues. Trimming took 1 base from V and 4 from J, leaving 16 bases between them. CDR1 is SGHTA, CDR2 FQGNSA, per germline. DNA for the CDR3: TGTGCCAGCAGCTTAGATGGGGGCCCTAGACTCTATGGCTACACCTTC. It is translated as CASSLDGGPRLYGYTF.

The V gene is TRBV6-5, the J gene TRBJ1-2, with D possibly matching TRBD1 (6 bases). The CDR3 sequence is 13 residues long. Trimming pared 5 bases from V and 8 bases from J, leaving 15 bases between. The germline V gene encodes CDR1 MNHEY and CDR2 SVGAGI. DNA of the CDR3: TGTGCCAGCAGTCCGCGGGGGCGCAGGGGCTACACCTTC. Protein product: CASSPRGRRGYTF.